The T cell receptor (beta chain) described here comes from a study of blood T cell repertoires in COVID-19 (dated by TCRdb to 2018 to 2020). Broadly, across the study: The collaborator samples originated in the United States, Italy and Spain and spanned the acute and convalescent phases of COVID-19. The material from the prospective study consisted of cDNA or gDNA derived from T cells, B-cell-depleted T cells, or PBMCs. The dataset comprised deeply sampled blood TCRbeta repertoires from subjects exposed to, actively infected with, or recovered from COVID-19. A freely available public database, intended as a resource for researchers studying the immune response to SARS-CoV-2, is where the repertoires were released. The samples were drawn from the first 160 participants of the ongoing ImmuneRACE study and from roughly 1,300 subjects provided by 6 global collaborators. A de-identified subject ID, COVID-19 status, age in years and sex were almost always included in the sample metadata. Where HLA class I and class II types were available, the types were taken from metadata supplied by the sample provider, not from assay-based typing. Broad study findings and their caveats: The quantity of clinical and demographic metadata differed by source and by participant and was supplied without curation.

TCRbeta CDR3 regions were amplified from genomic DNA by means of the immunoSEQ Assay, a bias-controlled multiplex PCR. As for how the authors treated the data: Nucleated cell counts per sample were estimated from amplification of reference gene primers within the assay. To quantify the absolute abundance of each unique TCRbeta CDR3 rearrangement, sequence reads were collapsed and filtered. For each sample, productive Simpson clonality was calculated as the square root of Simpson's diversity index over productive rearrangements. What TCRdb holds here is the immuneACCESS table cut down to in-frame rearrangements. Part of the clones is not present; checked against another copy, under half of the missing clones reflect an unresolved V gene, and the others are unexplained. V and J calls and clone size follow that table, whereas D and trimming were derived from the DNA. The sample table records about 45,000 clones; over 85% of these occur just once. Approximately 0.35% of the sample goes to the ten largest clones.

One collaborating source in Seattle enrolled patients during active infection and followed them longitudinally through the course of disease. Collaborating institutions collected whole blood in K2EDTA tubes following their own protocols. For TCRbeta analysis, collaborator samples were shipped as frozen whole blood, as isolated PBMCs, or as DNA extracted from either sample type. V and J lose 3 bases and 2 bases, and a span of 2 bases separates them. The CDR3, from cysteine to phenylalanine, totals 13 residues. Of the read, only the CDR3 DNA is kept; its 39 bases are in frame from base 1. Taken from the germline V gene (reference sequence), the CDR1 and CDR2 loops are LNHDA and SQIVND. Concerning this clone: Its specific antigen is unknown. Per-base qualities were not stored, and no clone one base away is much larger.

The rearranged chain carries TRBV19 and TRBJ2-6; the D gene is unclear. The source material was peripheral blood. The TCR was taken from a man aged 50-59 years with COVID-19, enrolled during active disease. The nucleotides read TGTGCCAGTAGTATTACTGGGGCCAACGTCCTGACTTTC. This sequence encodes CASSITGANVLTF.